This T cell receptor beta chain derives from a study of blood T cell repertoires in COVID-19. Recruitment covered about two dozen US areas and drew participants whose ages spanned about 18 to 100 years. Donors in Cohort 3 counted as recovered after two negative PCRs, clearance, or symptom resolution. This clone is a singleton in its sample. The repertoire was sequenced with immunoSEQ multiplex PCR; TCRdb's copy has only in-frame clones and lacks some. The sample shows 150,000 to 200,000 clones, 75% to 85% of them seen only once. Input material: PBMCs or T cells enriched from blood (not recorded which). This clonotype originated in a man aged 35 to 55 who had recovered from COVID-19.

The chain's CDR3 is CASSLGQGDPVYGYTF. The CDR3 nucleotides read TGTGCCAGCAGCTTGGGACAGGGAGATCCAGTATATGGCTACACCTTC. V usage is TRBV5-4 and J usage is TRBJ1-2; 7 bases align to TRBD1. The trim removed 0 bases at V and 5 bases at J, leaving 10 bases unmatched. Germline V gene sequence: CDR1 SGHNT, CDR2 YYREEE (reference sequence). The CDR3 is made up of 16 amino acids.